These 12 T cell receptor beta chains share one sample of origin, sequenced in a study of blood T cells in healthy people across ages. Through a sample-barcoded 5' primer and a J-beta primer mix, a second PCR was run for about 7 to 12 cycles. TCRdb reprocessed the 5' RACE reads with MiXCR, giving one entry per CDR3 protein. The sample records roughly 720,000 distinct CDR3 sequences, about 55% being singletons. Sequenced input: blood. The source of these receptors is a man at least 80 years old in good health.

The chain recombines TRBV5-1 with TRBJ2-7; TRBD2 aligns across 11 bases. The junction had 9 bases not matched to a gene; V was cut back by 4 bases and J by 6 bases. The length of the CDR3 is 15 residues. Germline loops: CDR1 SGHRS, CDR2 YFSETQ. CDR3: CASSVSLAGAGEQYF. CDR3 DNA sequence: TGCGCCAGCAGCGTCTCACTAGCGGGAGCTGGCGAGCAGTACTTC. Complete variable domain (other parts from reference TRBV5-1 and TRBJ2-7): KAGVTQTPRYLIKTRGQQVTLSCSPISGHRSVSWYQQTPGQGLQFLFEYFSETQRNKGNFPGRFSGRQFSNSRSEMNVSTLELGDSALYLCASSVSLAGAGEQYFGPGTRLTVT.

The V gene is TRBV2, the J gene TRBJ2-3; D call uncertain. The CDR3 loop spans 16 amino acids. Trimming stripped 0 bases from V and 0 bases from J, with 10 bases between. Germline-derived CDR1 and CDR2 are SNHLY and FYNNEI. The CDR3 region is CASSEAWRASTDTQYF. The CDR3 bases are TGTGCCAGCAGTGAAGCCTGGAGAGCCAGCACAGATACGCAGTATTTT.

The rearrangement uses TRBV11-1 and TRBJ2-7; the D gene is possibly TRBD2 (6 bases). CDR3 length: 11 amino acids. Germline V gives CDR1 SGHAT, CDR2 FQDESV (reference sequence). With 0 bases removed from V and 9 bases from J, the gap between germline ends came to 6 bases. The CDR3 nucleotides are TGTGCCAGCAGCTTAGCCGGGAGGCAGTACTTC. Translating it yields CASSLAGRQYF. Supplemented by reference TRBV11-1 and TRBJ2-7, the full variable domain reads EAEVAQSPRYKITEKSQAVAFWCDPISGHATLYWYRQILGQGPELLVQFQDESVVDDSQLPKDRFSAERLKGVDSTLKIQPAELGDSAMYLCASSLAGRQYFGPGTRLTVT.

The V gene is TRBV27, the J gene TRBJ1-2; 9 bases line up with TRBD1. The J segment lost 4 bases and the V segment lost 2 bases, leaving 5 bases of the junction unmatched. The CDR3 contains 15 residues. In germline, CDR1 is MNHEY, CDR2 SMNVEV (reference sequence). CDR3 nucleotide sequence: TGTGCCAGCAGTTTAAGACAGGGGGTCAGCTATGGCTACACCTTC. Its translation: CASSLRQGVSYGYTF.

The CDR3 region is CASRRAGTEAFF. The DNA of the CDR3 is TGTGCCAGCCGACGTGCCGGCACTGAAGCTTTCTTT. The rearrangement links TRBV7-2 to TRBJ1-1, with D hard to call. CDR1 SGHTA and CDR2 FQGNSA come from the germline V gene. The ends were cut back, 8 bases at V and 4 bases at J, with 11 bases in the middle. The CDR3 extends over 12 amino acids.

The sample holds one count of this clonotype. V and J are TRBV4-3 and TRBJ2-7; 11 bases fit TRBD1. The J segment lost 0 bases and the V segment lost 3 bases, leaving 10 bases of the junction unmatched. The CDR3 loop spans 18 amino acids. Looked up from germline, CDR1 is LGHNA and CDR2 is YSLEER. The CDR3 spells CASSHAGQGVTLSYEQYF. CDR3 coding DNA: TGCGCCAGCAGCCACGCGGGACAGGGGGTGACCCTCTCCTACGAGCAGTACTTC.

A note on this clonotype: One junction end does not reproduce the germline sequence, and a read error may be involved. The chain recombines TRBV20-1 with TRBJ2-7; D may match TRBD1 or TRBD2 (5 bases each). CDR1 is DFQATT, CDR2 SNEGSKA, per germline (reference sequence). This CDR3 contains 11 residues. This CDR3 is CSARGSHEQYF. The CDR3 bases are TGCAGTGCCCGGGGCTCCCACGAGCAGTACTTC.

The rearrangement links TRBV9 to TRBJ2-1; D is ambiguous. This CDR3 is built from 13 residues. Germline lookup yields CDR1 SGDLS and CDR2 YYNGEE. Trimming removed 0 bases at V and 3 bases at J, with 4 bases between. CDR3 sequence reads: CASSVGDYNEQFF. The CDR3 bases are TGTGCCAGCAGCGTAGGGGACTACAATGAGCAGTTCTTC. Looking up the rest from reference TRBV9 and TRBJ2-1 gives the full variable domain: DSGVTQTPKHLITATGQRVTLRCSPRSGDLSVYWYQQSLDQGLQFLIQYYNGEERAKGNILERFSAQQFPDLHSELNLSSLELGDSALYFCASSVGDYNEQFFGPGTRLTVL.

The chain employs TRBV9 and TRBJ2-7; TRBD2 might be the D (5 bases). The DNA end is more similar to TRBJ2-5, so the J call may be wrong. This CDR3 contains 14 residues. The germline V gene has CDR1 SGDLS and CDR2 YYNGEE. The CDR3 protein is CASSVGVSQETQYF. The CDR3 DNA is TGTGCCAGCAGCGTCGGGGTTTCCCAAGAGACCCAGTACTTC.

The chain links TRBV4-1 to TRBJ2-5, with 7 nucleotides matching TRBD1. Germline CDR1 reads MGHRA; CDR2 reads YSYEKL. The J segment lost 0 bases and the V segment lost 4 bases, leaving 8 bases of the junction unmatched. This CDR3 region has 16 residues. The CDR3 bases are TGCGCCAGCAGCCGAGGACAGGATTCGTACCAAGAGACCCAGTACTTC. Translated: CASSRGQDSYQETQYF.

This clonotype was observed a few times. This chain links TRBV12-3 or TRBV12-4 with TRBJ1-1; no firm D call. This CDR3 spans 11 amino acids. Trimming cost V 0 bases and J 10 bases, with 6 bases left between them. The CDR3 reads CASSLAGVAFF. The CDR3 DNA sequence: TGTGCCAGCAGTTTAGCTGGGGTAGCTTTCTTT.

V and J are TRBV20-1 and TRBJ2-1, with D hard to call. The CDR3 runs 13 residues. Germline loops: CDR1 DFQATT, CDR2 SNEGSKA (reference sequence). Trimming shortened V by 6 bases and J by 10 bases, and 19 bases separated the two germline ends. The CDR3 protein is CSATRGLKLEQFF. CDR3 DNA: TGCAGTGCCACGCGAGGCCTTAAGCTAGAGCAGTTCTTC.